This is a list of T cell receptor beta chains from one sample in a study of cytomegalovirus exposure and HLA in healthy donors. Clones were read by immunoSEQ multiplex PCR, and TCRdb kept only the in-frame ones, dropping some. The repertoire consists of roughly 100,000 clones, with around 67% occurring once and the leading ten covering 2.5% to 4%. The sample comprised PBMCs. All receptors derive from a woman aged 45-65 years in good health and CMV-seronegative. Each CDR3 is given without its conserved first and last residue. A D gene is named only where the DNA matches it firmly. Some rows mark clone size as missing; the rest say once, few, many or name a class of expanded clone.

TRBV28	.	TRBJ1-2	.	AGRPRLGASYGYT
TRBV11-2	.	TRBJ2-5	.	ASSLNRPGTQY
TRBV6-5	TRBD1	TRBJ2-1	.	ASSYSAGTGYNEQF
TRBV6-6	TRBD2	TRBJ2-7	.	ASSNLGLELFYEQY
TRBV6-5	.	TRBJ1-1	once	AASGIIDTEAF
TRBV5-5	.	TRBJ1-5	.	ASSSGQKNQPQH
TRBV19	TRBD1	TRBJ2-6	.	ASSSTGDGANVLT
TRBV27	.	TRBJ2-1	few	ASSFYEGSNEQF
TRBV6-5	.	TRBJ2-7	few	ASSYGDGTEQY
TRBV6-1	TRBD1	TRBJ2-7	few	ASSEATGAQGEQY
TRBV2	.	TRBJ1-3	.	ASSPQTLTVSGNTIY
TRBV5-1	.	TRBJ2-7	.	ASSHQGGATYEQY
TRBV7-3	TRBD1	TRBJ2-5	.	ASSTTGGKETQY
TRBV9	TRBD1	TRBJ1-5	.	ASSVRDRGQPQH
TRBV7-6	.	TRBJ2-7	.	ASSPRARGYEQY
TRBV5-1	.	TRBJ2-7	.	ASKQTESSYEQY
TRBV4-3	TRBD2	TRBJ2-3	few	ASSLQRESTDTQY
TRBV4-1	.	TRBJ1-6	once	ASSQGKGDSWNSPLH
TRBV2	TRBD2	TRBJ2-5	.	ASSEGSASGLQETQY
TRBV11-3	TRBD1	TRBJ1-2	few	ASSLGQDYGYT
TRBV2	.	TRBJ2-2	.	ASSEQENTGELF
TRBV7-2	TRBD1	TRBJ1-5	.	ASSLGGQGWTVVQPQH
TRBV2	.	TRBJ1-2	few	ASSDRFGNYGYT
TRBV15	.	TRBJ1-1	.	ATSRDLAGGGTEAF
TRBV30	TRBD1	TRBJ1-1	.	AWNRDRLNTEAF
TRBV6-1	.	TRBJ2-1	.	ASSESGNEQF
TRBV7-6	TRBD1	TRBJ1-1	.	ASSLLDRERTEAF
TRBV4-2	TRBD1	TRBJ1-1	.	ASSQILQGDTEAF
TRBV7-2	.	TRBJ2-7	.	ASSPPVFRVQY
TRBV19	TRBD2	TRBJ2-3	.	ASSIIAGVSTDTQY
TRBV4-1	TRBD1	TRBJ2-5	few	ASRQDTDRVETQY
TRBV7-9	TRBD2	TRBJ2-5	few	ASSSTSGREETQY
TRBV28	.	TRBJ2-1	.	ASSLQWEVYNEQF
TRBV9	.	TRBJ2-7	.	ASSVNSARGSYEQY
TRBV12-5	TRBD1	TRBJ2-5	few	ASGPTTGVLETQY
TRBV7-9	.	TRBJ2-1	once	ASSPPGGRATGGEQF
TRBV5-5	.	TRBJ1-5	.	ASRGTTNQPQH
TRBV7-9	.	TRBJ1-1	.	ASSLEHTQGGAF
TRBV7-9	.	TRBJ2-5	.	ASRRQEGGETQY
TRBV5-1	TRBD1	TRBJ2-5	.	ASSLSTGKETQY
TRBV5-1	.	TRBJ2-5	.	ASSWAAGFQETQY
TRBV28	.	TRBJ1-3	.	ASSSPGSGNTIY
TRBV11-2	TRBD2	TRBJ2-1	.	ASSLVGGLAGSYNEQF
TRBV2	TRBD2	TRBJ2-1	.	ASTTTSGGVGEQF
TRBV10-1	TRBD2	TRBJ2-3	.	ASSEGLRTSGRIADTQY
TRBV7-8	TRBD1	TRBJ1-5	.	ASSFGPGDRGQPQH
TRBV10-3	.	TRBJ1-5	.	AIGGDNQPQH
TRBV7-9	.	TRBJ1-2	.	ASSLATADYGYT
TRBV6-5	TRBD1	TRBJ2-5	.	ASSYSGTGALETQY
TRBV29-1	TRBD2	TRBJ2-1	.	SGGRAGYNERF
TRBV6-5	.	TRBJ2-1	.	ASSYSQGTGNEQF
TRBV7-2	.	TRBJ2-3	.	ASSPSRVYTDTQY
TRBV11-3	TRBD2	TRBJ2-1	.	ASSGASGGAYNEQF
TRBV6-5	TRBD1	TRBJ2-7	.	ASRAGTGQYEQY
TRBV10-2	TRBD1	TRBJ1-4	.	ASRTGQGLNEKLF